The entry below gives a single T cell receptor (beta chain) sequence along with its context. Measured with immunoSEQ multiplex PCR; TCRdb has only the in-frame clones, and not every one. The table lists roughly 200,000 clones, about 75% of them singletons. The CDR3 sequence is 19 residues long. Germline CDR1 MDHEN, CDR2 SYDVKM. After removal of 3 bases from V and 8 bases from J, the junction contained 15 bases not matched to a gene. These data originate in a study of blood T cell repertoires in COVID-19. Turning to the study itself: The analysed material was cDNA or gDNA that came from T cells, B-cell-depleted T cells, or PBMCs.

The receptor comes from a woman aged 50 to 65 with active or convalescent COVID-19. The sample comprised peripheral blood. This chain links TRBV28 with TRBJ2-1, with 14 bases aligning to TRBD2. This CDR3 is CASSFQGLAGEGGSHEQFF. In DNA form, the CDR3 reads TGTGCCAGCAGTTTCCAGGGACTAGCGGGAGAGGGAGGAAGCCATGAGCAGTTCTTC.